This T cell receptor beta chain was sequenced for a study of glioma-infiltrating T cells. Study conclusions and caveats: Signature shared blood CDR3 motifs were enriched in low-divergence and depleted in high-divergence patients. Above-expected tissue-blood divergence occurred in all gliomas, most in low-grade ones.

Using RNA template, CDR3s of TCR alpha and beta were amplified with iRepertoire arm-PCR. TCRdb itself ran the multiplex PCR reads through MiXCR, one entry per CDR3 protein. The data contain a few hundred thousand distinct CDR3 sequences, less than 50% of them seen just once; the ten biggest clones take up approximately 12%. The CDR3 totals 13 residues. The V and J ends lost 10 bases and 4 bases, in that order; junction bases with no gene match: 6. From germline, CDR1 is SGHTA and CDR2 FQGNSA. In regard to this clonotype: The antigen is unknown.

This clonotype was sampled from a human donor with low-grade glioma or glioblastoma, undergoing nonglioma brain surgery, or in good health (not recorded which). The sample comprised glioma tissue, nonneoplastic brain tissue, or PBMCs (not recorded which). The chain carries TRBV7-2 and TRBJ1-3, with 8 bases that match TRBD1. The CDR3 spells CAIGQGYGNTIYF. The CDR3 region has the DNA TGTGCCATTGGACAGGGTTACGGAAACACCATATATTTT. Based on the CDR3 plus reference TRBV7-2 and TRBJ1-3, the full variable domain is GAGVSQSPSNKVTEKGKDVELRCDPISGHTALYWYRQSLGQGLEFLIYFQGNSAPDKSGLPSDRFSAERTGGSVSTLTIQRTQQEDSAVYLCAIGQGYGNTIYFGEGSWLTVV.